What follows describes a single T cell receptor beta chain. Its specificity is not known. Assay: immunoSEQ multiplex PCR; the TCRdb copy retains only in-frame clones and omits some. The sample holds more than 95,000 clones, approximately 93% seen once. The data were obtained in a study of T cell responses to AZD1222 COVID-19 vaccine. Study observations and caveats: Repertoire collection took place solely once the T cell response had peaked. Targeting of unmutated variant regions was reportedly seen in nearly half of spike-specific TCRs.

The CDR3 covers 16 residues. V was cut by 0 bases and J by 2 bases, with 10 bases left in between. The germline CDR1 and CDR2 sequences are LGHNA and YNFKEQ. The chain combines TRBV4-2 with TRBJ2-2; D remains ambiguous. The receptor was isolated from an adult in good health. The sample consisted of peripheral blood, taken on day 0 of AZD1222 vaccination. The CDR3 spells CASSQDLNTNTGELFF. In DNA form, the CDR3 reads TGTGCCAGCAGCCAAGATTTGAATACAAACACCGGGGAGCTGTTTTTT.